This T cell receptor (beta chain) emerged from a study of CD4 and CD8 cells across lung adenocarcinoma regions. Germline V CDR1 and CDR2: MNHNS, SASEGT. The CDR3 consists of 16 residues. V trimming: 5 bases; J trimming: 3 bases; junction bases outside the gene matches: 10. From the PCR reads, TCRdb called clonotypes with MiXCR, one entry per CDR3 protein. The table has about 27,000 distinct CDR3 sequences, 53% seen once; the top ten hold about half. Samples came from patients with localized non-small cell lung adenocarcinoma. This receptor was obtained from a male donor with lung adenocarcinoma. The CD4 and CD8 labels of this study may be unreliable. The chain carries TRBV6-1 and TRBJ2-1; 7 bases agree with TRBD2. The source material was CD8+ T cells from the center of a lung tumor. Written as DNA, the CDR3 is TGTGCCAGCAGTCCTCTCGGACTAGAGCACTACAATGAGCAGTTCTTC. Translating it yields CASSPLGLEHYNEQFF.